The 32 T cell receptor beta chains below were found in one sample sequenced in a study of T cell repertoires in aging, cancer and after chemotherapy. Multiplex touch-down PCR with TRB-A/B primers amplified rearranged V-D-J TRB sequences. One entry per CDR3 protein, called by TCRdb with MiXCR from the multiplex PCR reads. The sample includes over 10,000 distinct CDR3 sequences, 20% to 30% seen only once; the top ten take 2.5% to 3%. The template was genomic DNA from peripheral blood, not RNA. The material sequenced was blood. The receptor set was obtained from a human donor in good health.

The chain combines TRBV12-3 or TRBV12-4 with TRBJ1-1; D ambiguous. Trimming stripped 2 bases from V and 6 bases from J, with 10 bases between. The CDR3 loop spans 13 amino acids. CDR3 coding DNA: TGTGCCAGCAGTTTAATGTACGAAGCTGAAGCTTTCTTT. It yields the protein CASSLMYEAEAFF.

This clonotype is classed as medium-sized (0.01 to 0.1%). The CDR3 region has the DNA TGTGCCAGCAGCTTGGGGGTGGGGCTGCACAGCACAGATACGCAGTATTTT. Translation: CASSLGVGLHSTDTQYF. This chain connects TRBV7-2 to TRBJ2-3, with D perhaps matching TRBD1 or TRBD2 (5 bases each). Trimming removed 3 bases at V and 0 bases at J, with 16 bases between. The CDR3 runs 17 residues. Germline V gene lookup returns CDR1 SGHTA and CDR2 FQGNSA.

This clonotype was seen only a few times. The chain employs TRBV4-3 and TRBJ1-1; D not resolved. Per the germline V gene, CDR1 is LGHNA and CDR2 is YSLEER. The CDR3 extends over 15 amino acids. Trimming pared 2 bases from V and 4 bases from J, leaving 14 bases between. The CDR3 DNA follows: TGCGCCAGCAGCCAAAATAGAGGGAGTAGCACTGAAGCTTTCTTT. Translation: CASSQNRGSSTEAFF.

CDR3 sequence: CASAHTGVNQPQHF. In nucleotides, the CDR3 is TGTGCCAGCGCCCATACAGGGGTCAATCAGCCCCAGCATTTT. The chain joins TRBV6-1 to TRBJ1-5, with TRBD1 identical over 7 bases. This CDR3 has 14 residues. J lost 3 bases, V lost 8 bases, and 7 bases had no gene match. Germline V gene data show CDR1 as MNHNS and CDR2 as SASEGT.

The CDR3 region has the DNA TGCGCCAGCAAGGGGACACTCATGAACACTGAAGCTTTCTTT. Residues: CASKGTLMNTEAFF. The J gene is TRBJ1-1, the V gene TRBV5-1, with a possible D match to TRBD1 (6 bases). V shed 6 bases and J shed 0 bases, with 12 bases lying between them. CDR3 length equals 14 residues. Germline CDR1 SGHRS, CDR2 YFSETQ.

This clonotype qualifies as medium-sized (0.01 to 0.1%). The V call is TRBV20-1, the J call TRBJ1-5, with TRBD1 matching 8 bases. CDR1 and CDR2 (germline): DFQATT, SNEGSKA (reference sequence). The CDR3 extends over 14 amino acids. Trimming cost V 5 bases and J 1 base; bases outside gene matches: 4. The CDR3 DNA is TGCAGTGCTCGACAGGGGAGAAGCAATCAGCCCCAGCATTTT. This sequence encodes CSARQGRSNQPQHF.

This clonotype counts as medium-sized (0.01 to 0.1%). The DNA of the CDR3 is TGTGCCAGCAGTTTTGGGGGGGGGACTGAAGCTTTCTTT. It specifies CASSFGGGTEAFF. The V gene is TRBV12-3 or TRBV12-4, the J gene TRBJ1-1, with D possibly matching TRBD1 (5 bases). The CDR3 spans 13 residues. Trimming stripped 3 bases from V and 5 bases from J, with 10 bases between.

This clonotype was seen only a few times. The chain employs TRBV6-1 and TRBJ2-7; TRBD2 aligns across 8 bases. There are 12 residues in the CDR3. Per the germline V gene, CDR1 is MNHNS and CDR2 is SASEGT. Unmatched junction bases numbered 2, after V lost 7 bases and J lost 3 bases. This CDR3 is CASTAGGYEQYV. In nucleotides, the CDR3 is TGTGCCAGCACCGCGGGGGGCTACGAGCAGTACGTC.

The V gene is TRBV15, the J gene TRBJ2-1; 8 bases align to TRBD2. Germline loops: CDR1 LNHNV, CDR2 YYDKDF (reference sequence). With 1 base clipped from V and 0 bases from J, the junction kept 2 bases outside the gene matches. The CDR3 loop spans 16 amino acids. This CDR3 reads CATSRAAGGSYNEQFF. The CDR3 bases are TGTGCCACCAGCAGAGCCGCGGGGGGCTCCTACAATGAGCAGTTCTTC.

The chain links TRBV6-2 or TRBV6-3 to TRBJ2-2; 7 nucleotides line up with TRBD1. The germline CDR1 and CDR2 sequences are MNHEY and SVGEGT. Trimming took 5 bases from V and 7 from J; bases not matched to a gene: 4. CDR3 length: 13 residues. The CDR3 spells CASSKRQGGELFF. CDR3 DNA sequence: TGTGCCAGCAGTAAGCGACAGGGCGGGGAGCTGTTTTTT.

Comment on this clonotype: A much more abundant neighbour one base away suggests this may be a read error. CDR3 DNA sequence: TGTGCCAGCAGCTTGGAACAGTTGTCTGGCTACACCTTC. Protein sequence: CASSLEQLSGYTF. The chain uses TRBV5-5 and TRBJ1-2; no clear D gene. CDR1 and CDR2 (germline): SGHKS, YYEKEE (reference sequence). The V gene lost 0 bases and the J gene lost 7 bases, with 10 bases spanning the gap. This CDR3 comprises 13 residues.

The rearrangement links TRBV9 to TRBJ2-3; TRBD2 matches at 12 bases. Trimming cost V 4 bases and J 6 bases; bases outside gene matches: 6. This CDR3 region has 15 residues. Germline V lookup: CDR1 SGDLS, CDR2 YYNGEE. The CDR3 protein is CASSLTSGGPDTQYF. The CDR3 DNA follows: TGTGCCAGCAGCTTAACTAGCGGGGGGCCGGATACGCAGTATTTT.

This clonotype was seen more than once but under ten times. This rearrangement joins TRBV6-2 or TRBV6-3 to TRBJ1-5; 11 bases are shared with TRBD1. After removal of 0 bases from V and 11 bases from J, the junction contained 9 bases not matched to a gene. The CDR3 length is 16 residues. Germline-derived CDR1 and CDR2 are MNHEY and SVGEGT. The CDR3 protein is CASSYSRDRGIEAQHF. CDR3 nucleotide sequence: TGTGCCAGCAGTTACTCGAGGGACAGGGGGATAGAGGCCCAGCATTTT.

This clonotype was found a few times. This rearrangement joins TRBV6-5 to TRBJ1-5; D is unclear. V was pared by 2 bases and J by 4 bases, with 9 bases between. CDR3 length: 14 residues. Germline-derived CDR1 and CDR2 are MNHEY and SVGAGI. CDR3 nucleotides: TGTGCCAGCAGTTACGGGCGGCTTAATCAGCCCCAGCATTTT. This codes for CASSYGRLNQPQHF.

The CDR3 protein is CASYSIFSGEQYF. For the CDR3, the DNA is TGTGCCAGTTACTCCATCTTCTCCGGCGAGCAGTACTTC. This chain connects TRBV12-3 or TRBV12-4 to TRBJ2-7, with D uncertain. The CDR3 sequence is 13 residues long. The V end was cut by 9 bases, the J end by 6 bases, with 18 bases between.

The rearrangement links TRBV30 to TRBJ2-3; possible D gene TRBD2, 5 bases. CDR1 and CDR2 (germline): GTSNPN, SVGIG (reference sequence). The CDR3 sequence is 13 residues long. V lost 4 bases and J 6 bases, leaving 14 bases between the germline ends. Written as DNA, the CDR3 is TGTGCCTGGAAGGCGGCGGGTGGCGATACGCAGTATTTT. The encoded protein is CAWKAAGGDTQYF.

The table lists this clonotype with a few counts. CDR3 DNA sequence: TGTGCCACCAGTGATCCCTCCGGGACAGGGGTAGGTCACTCCTACAATGAGCAGTTCTTC. As protein: CATSDPSGTGVGHSYNEQFF. The rearrangement uses TRBV24-1 and TRBJ2-1; TRBD1 aligns across 10 bases. V was clipped by 3 bases and J by 0 bases; unmatched bases: 13. In germline, CDR1 is KGHDR, CDR2 SFDVKD. This CDR3 is 20 amino acids long.

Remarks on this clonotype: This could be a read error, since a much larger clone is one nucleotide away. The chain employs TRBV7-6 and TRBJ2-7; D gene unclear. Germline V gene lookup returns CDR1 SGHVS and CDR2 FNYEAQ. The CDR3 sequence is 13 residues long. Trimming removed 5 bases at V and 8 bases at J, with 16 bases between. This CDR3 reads CASSPRPSGKQYF. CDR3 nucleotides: TGTGCCAGCAGCCCGCGTCCCTCTGGGAAGCAGTACTTC.

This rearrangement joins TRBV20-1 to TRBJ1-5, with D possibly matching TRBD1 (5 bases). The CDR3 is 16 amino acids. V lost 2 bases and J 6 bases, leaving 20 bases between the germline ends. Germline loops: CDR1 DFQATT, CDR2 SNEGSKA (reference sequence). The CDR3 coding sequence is TGCAGTGCTAGAATTGGGGTAGTGGGGGTGAGTCAGCCCCAGCATTTT. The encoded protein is CSARIGVVGVSQPQHF.

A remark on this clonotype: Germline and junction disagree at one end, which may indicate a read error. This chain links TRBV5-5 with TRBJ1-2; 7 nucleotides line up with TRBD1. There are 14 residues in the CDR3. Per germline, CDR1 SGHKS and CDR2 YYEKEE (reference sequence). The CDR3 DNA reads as TGCGCCAGCAGCGGGGGACAGCATTACTATGGCTACACCTTC. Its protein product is CASSGGQHYYGYTF.

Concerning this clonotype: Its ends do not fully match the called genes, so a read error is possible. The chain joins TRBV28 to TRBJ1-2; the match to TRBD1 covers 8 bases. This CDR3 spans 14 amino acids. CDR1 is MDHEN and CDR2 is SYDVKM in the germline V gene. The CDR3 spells CGSSDGQGMGGYTF. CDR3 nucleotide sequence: TGTGGCAGCAGCGACGGACAGGGAATGGGGGGCTACACCTTC.

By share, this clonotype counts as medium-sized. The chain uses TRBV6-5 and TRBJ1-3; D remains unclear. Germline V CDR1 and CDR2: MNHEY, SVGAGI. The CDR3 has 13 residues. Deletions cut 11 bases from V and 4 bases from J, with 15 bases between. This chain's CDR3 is CAAARAGGNTIYF. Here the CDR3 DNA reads TGTGCCGCAGCGAGGGCGGGAGGAAACACCATATATTTT.

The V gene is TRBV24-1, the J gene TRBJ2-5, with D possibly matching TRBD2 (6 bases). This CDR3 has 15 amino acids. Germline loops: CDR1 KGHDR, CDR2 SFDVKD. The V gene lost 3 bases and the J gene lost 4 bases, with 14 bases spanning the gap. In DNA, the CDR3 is TGTGCCACCAGTGATCTCACGGGGGAGGTAGAGACCCAGTACTTC. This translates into CATSDLTGEVETQYF.

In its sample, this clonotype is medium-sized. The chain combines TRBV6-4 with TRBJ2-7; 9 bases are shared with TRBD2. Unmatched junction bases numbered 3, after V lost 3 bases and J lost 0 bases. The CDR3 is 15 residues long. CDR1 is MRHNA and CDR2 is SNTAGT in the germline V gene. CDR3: CASSEERGASYEQYF. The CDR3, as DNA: TGTGCCAGCAGTGAAGAGCGGGGGGCCTCCTACGAGCAGTACTTC.

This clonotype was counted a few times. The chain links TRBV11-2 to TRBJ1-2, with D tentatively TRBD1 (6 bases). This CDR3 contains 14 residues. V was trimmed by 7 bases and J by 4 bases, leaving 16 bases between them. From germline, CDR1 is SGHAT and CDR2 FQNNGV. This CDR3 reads CASNRGALGYGYTF. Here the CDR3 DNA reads TGTGCCAGCAATAGGGGGGCGCTCGGCTATGGCTACACCTTC. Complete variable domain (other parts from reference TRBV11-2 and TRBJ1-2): EAGVAQSPRYKIIEKRQSVAFWCNPISGHATLYWYQQILGQGPKLLIQFQNNGVVDDSQLPKDRFSAERLKGVDSTLKIQPAKLEDSAVYLCASNRGALGYGYTFGSGTRLTVV.

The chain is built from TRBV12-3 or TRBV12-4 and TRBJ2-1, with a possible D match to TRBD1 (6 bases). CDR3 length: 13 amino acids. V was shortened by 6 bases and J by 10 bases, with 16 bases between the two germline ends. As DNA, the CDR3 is TGTGCCAGCAGCAATTTACAGGGCCGGGAGCAGTTCTTC. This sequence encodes CASSNLQGREQFF.

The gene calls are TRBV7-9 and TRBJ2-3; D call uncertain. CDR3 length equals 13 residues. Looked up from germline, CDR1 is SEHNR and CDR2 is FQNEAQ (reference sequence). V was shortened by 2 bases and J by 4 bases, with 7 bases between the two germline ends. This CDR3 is CASSLIGADTQYF. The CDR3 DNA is TGTGCCAGCAGCTTAATAGGCGCAGATACGCAGTATTTT.

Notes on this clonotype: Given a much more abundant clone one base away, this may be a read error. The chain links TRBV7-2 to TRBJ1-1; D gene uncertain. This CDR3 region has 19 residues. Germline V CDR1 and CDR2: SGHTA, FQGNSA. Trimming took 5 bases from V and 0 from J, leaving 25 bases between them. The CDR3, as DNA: TGTGCCAGCAGCGTCATCAGTGGTCAGGCGTTCGAGGTGAACACTGAAGCTTTCTTT. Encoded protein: CASSVISGQAFEVNTEAFF.

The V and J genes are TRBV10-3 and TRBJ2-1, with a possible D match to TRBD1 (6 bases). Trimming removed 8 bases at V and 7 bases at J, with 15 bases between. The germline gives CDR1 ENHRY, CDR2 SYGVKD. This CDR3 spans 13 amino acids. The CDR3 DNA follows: TGTGCCATCCAACTGGCAGGGACAAATGAGCAGTTCTTC. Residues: CAIQLAGTNEQFF.

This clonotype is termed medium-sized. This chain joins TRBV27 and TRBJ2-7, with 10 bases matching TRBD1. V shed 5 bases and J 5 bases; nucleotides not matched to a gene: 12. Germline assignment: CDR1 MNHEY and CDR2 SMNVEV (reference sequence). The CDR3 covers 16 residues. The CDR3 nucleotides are TGTGCCAGCAGTCCGATGACAGGGGGCGCGCGGAACGAGCAGTACTTC. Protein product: CASSPMTGGARNEQYF.

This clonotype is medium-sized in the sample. The CDR3 bases are TGTGCCAGCAGCTTGTCGGTACTTTCCCCCTACGAGCAGTACTTC. It is translated as CASSLSVLSPYEQYF. The chain combines TRBV5-6 with TRBJ2-7; D remains ambiguous. CDR3 size: 15 residues. V was clipped by 1 base and J by 2 bases, with 13 bases between them. Germline V gene sequence: CDR1 SGHDT, CDR2 YYEEEE.

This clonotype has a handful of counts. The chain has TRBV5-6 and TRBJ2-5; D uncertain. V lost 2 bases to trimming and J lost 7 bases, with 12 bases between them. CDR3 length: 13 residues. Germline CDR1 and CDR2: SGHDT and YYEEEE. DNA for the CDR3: TGTGCCAGCAGCTTACGTAGGTTTCGGACCCAGTACTTC. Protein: CASSLRRFRTQYF.